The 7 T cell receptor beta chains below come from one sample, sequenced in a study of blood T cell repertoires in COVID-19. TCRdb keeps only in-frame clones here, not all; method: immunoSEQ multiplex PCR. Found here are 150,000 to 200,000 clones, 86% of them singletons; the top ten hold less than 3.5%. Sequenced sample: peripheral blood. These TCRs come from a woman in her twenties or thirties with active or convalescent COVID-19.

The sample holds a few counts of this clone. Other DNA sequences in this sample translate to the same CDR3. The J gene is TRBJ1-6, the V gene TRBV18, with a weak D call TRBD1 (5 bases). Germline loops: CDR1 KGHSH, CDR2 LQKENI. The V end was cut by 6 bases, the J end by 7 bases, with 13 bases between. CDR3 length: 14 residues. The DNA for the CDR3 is TGTGCCAGCTCCCACGACAGAAAAAATTCACCCCTCCACTTT. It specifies CASSHDRKNSPLHF.

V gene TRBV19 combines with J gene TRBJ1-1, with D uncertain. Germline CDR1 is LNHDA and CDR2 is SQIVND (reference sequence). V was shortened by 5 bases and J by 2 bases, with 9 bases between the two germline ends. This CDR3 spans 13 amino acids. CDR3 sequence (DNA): TGTGCCAGTAGTCTCCTTAGCAACACTGAAGCTTTCTTT. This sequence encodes CASSLLSNTEAFF.

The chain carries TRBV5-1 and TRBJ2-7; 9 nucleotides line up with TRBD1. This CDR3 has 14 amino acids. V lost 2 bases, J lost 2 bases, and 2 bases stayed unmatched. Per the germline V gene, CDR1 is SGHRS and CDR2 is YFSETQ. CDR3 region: CASSFDRGAYEQYF. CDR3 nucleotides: TGCGCCAGCAGCTTCGACAGGGGGGCCTACGAGCAGTACTTC.

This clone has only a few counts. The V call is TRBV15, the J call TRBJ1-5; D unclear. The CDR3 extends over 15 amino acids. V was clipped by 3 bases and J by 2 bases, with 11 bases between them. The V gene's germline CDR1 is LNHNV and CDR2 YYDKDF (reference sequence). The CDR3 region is CATSSDPTGNQPQHF. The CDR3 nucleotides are TGTGCCACCAGCAGTGATCCAACGGGCAATCAGCCCCAGCATTTT.

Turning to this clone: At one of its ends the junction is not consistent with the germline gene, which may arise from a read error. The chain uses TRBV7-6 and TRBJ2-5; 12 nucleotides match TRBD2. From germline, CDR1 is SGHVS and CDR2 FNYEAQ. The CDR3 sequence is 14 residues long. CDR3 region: CASSLAGGQETQYF. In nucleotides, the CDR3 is TGTGCCAGCAGCCTAGCGGGAGGGCAAGAGACCCAGTACTTC.

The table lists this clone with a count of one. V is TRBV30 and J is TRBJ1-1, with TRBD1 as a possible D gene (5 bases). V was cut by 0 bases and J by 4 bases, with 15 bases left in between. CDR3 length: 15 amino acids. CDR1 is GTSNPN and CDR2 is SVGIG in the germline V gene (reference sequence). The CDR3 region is CAWSVGGRDVTEAFF. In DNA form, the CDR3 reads TGTGCCTGGAGTGTCGGGGGTAGGGACGTCACTGAAGCTTTCTTT.

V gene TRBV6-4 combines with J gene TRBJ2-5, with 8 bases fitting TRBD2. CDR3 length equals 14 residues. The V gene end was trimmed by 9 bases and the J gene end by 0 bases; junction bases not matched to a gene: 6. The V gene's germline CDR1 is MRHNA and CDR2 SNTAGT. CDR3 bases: TGTGCCAGGCGGGGGGAGCAGCACCAAGAGACCCAGTACTTC. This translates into CARRGEQHQETQYF.